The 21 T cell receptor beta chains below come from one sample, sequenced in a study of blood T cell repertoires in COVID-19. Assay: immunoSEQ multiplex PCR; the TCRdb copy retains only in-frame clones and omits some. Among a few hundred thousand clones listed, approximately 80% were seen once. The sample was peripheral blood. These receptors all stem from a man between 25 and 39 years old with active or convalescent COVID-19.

CDR3 sequence: CASSLLQGMNTEAFF. CDR3 coding DNA: TGCGCCAGCAGCTTGCTGCAGGGAATGAACACTGAAGCTTTCTTT. The gene calls are TRBV5-1 and TRBJ1-1, with a tentative D call TRBD1 (5 bases). This CDR3 is 15 amino acids long. Trimming removed 1 base at V and 0 bases at J, with 10 bases between. CDR1 and CDR2 (germline): SGHRS, YFSETQ.

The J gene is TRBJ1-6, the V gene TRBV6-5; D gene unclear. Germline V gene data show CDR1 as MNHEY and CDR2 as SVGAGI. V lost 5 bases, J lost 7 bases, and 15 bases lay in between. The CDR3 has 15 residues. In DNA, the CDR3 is TGTGCCAGCAGTATCGCGGGGTTGGGGAATTCACCCCTCCACTTT. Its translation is CASSIAGLGNSPLHF.

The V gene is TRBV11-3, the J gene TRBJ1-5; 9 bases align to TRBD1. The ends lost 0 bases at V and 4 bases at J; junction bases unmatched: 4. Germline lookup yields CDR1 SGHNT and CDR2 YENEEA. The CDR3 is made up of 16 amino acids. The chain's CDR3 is CASSLDGGQGNQPQHF. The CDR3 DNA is TGTGCCAGCAGCTTAGATGGGGGACAGGGTAATCAGCCCCAGCATTTT.

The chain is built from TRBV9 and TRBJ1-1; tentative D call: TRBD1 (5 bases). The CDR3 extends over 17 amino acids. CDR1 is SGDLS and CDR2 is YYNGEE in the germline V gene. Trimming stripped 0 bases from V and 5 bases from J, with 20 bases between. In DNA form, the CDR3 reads TGTGCCAGCAGCGTAGGTGATAGGTGGCAGGGAGGGACTGAAGCTTTCTTT. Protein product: CASSVGDRWQGGTEAFF.

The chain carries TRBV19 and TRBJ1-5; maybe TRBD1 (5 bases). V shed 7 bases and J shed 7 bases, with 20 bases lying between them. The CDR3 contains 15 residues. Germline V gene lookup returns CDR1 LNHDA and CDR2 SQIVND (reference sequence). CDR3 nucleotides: TGTGCCAGTAACCAAGGGCGGGACTCTTGGCAGCCCCAGCATTTT. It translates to CASNQGRDSWQPQHF.

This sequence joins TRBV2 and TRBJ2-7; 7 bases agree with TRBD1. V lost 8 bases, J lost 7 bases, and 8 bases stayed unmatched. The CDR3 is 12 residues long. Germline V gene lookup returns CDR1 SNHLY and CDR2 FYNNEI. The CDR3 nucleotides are TGTGCCAGCGGAGACAGGGTGGGGGAGCAGTACTTC. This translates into CASGDRVGEQYF.

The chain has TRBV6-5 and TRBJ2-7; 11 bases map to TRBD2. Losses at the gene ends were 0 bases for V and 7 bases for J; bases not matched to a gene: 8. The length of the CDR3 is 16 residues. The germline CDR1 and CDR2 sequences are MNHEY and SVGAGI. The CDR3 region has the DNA TGTGCCAGCAGTTACTCTAGCGGGGGGGCCCGTGGGGAGCAGTACTTC. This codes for CASSYSSGGARGEQYF.

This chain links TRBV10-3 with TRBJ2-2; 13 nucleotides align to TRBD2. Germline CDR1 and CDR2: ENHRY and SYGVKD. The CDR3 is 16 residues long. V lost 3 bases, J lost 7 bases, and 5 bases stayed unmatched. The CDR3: CAISDRTSGSFGELFF. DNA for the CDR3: TGTGCCATCAGTGACCGGACTAGCGGGAGTTTCGGGGAGCTGTTTTTT.

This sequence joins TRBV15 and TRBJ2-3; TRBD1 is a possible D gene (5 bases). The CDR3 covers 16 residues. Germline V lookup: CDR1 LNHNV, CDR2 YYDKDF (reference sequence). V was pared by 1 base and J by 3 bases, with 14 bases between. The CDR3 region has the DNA TGTGCCACCAGCAGAGTGGGGTTTAGGGGTACAGATACGCAGTATTTT. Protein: CATSRVGFRGTDTQYF.

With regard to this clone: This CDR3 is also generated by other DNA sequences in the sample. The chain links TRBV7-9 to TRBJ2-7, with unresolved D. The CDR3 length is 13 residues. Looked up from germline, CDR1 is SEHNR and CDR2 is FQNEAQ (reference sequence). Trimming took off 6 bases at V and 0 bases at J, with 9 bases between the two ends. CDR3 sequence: CASSRGGSYEQYF. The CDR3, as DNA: TGTGCCAGCAGTCGCGGTGGCTCCTACGAGCAGTACTTC.

CDR3 sequence reads: CASSFAYEQYF. Here the CDR3 DNA reads TGTGCCAGCAGCTTCGCCTACGAGCAGTACTTC. V is TRBV7-2 and J is TRBJ2-7; D remains unclear. Trimming removed 3 bases at V and 2 bases at J, with 2 bases between. CDR1 SGHTA and CDR2 FQGNSA come from the germline V gene. The CDR3 spans 11 residues.

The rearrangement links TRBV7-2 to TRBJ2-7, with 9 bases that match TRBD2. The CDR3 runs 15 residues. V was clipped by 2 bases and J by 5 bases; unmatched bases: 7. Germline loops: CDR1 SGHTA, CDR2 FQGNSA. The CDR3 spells CASSLNSGRTHEQYF. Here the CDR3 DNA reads TGTGCCAGCAGCTTAAATAGCGGGAGAACCCACGAGCAGTACTTC.

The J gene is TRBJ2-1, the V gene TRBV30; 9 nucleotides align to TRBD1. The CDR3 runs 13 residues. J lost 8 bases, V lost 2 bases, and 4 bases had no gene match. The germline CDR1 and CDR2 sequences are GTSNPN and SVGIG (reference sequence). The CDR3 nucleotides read TGTGCCTGGAGTCGAGACAGGGGGGATGAGCAGTTCTTC. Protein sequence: CAWSRDRGDEQFF.

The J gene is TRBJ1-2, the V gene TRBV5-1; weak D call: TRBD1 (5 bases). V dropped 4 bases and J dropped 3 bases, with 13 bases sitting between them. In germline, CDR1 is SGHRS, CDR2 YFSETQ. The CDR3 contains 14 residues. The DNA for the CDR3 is TGCGCCAGCAGCGAGGCGGCGGGGGACTATGGCTACACCTTC. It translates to CASSEAAGDYGYTF.

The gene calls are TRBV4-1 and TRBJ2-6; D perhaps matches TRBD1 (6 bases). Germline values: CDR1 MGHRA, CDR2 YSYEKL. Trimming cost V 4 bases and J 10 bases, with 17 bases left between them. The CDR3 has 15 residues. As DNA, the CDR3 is TGCGCCAGCAGCCTAACAGGGCCTCAGTCAAACGTCCTGACTTTC. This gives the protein CASSLTGPQSNVLTF.

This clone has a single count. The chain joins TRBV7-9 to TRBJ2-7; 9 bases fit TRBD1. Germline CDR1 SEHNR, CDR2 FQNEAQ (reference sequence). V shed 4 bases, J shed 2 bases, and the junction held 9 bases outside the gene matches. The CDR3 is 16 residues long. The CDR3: CASSSRGQGGPYEQYF. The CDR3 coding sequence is TGTGCCAGCAGCTCACGGGGACAGGGAGGCCCCTACGAGCAGTACTTC.

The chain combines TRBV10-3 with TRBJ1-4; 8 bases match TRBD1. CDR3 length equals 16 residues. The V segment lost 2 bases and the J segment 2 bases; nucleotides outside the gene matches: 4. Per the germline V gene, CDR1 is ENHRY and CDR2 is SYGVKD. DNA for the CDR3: TGTGCCATCAGTGAGGGCAGGGGGCTTACTAATGAAAAACTGTTTTTT. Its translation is CAISEGRGLTNEKLFF.

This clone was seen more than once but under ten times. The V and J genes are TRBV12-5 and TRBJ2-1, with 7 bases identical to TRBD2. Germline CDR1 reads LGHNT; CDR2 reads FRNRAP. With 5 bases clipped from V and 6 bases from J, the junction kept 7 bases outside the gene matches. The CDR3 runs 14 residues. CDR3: CASGRSGTTNEQFF. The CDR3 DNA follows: TGTGCTAGTGGTCGATCCGGGACTACCAATGAGCAGTTCTTC.

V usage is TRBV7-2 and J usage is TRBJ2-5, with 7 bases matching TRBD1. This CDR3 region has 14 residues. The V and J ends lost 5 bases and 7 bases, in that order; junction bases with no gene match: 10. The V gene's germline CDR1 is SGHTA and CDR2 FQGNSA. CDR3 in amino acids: CASSKPTGRATQYF. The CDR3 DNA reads TGTGCCAGCAGCAAACCGACAGGGCGTGCGACCCAGTACTTC.

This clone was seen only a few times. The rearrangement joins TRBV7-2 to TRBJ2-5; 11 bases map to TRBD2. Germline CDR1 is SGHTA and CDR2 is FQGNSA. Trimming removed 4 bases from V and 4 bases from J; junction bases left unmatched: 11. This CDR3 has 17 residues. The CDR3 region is CASSSISGGASRETQYF. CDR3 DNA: TGTGCCAGCAGCTCCATTAGCGGGGGGGCAAGTCGAGAGACCCAGTACTTC. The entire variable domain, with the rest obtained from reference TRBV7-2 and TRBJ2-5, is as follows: GAGVSQSPSNKVTEKGKDVELRCDPISGHTALYWYRQSLGQGLEFLIYFQGNSAPDKSGLPSDRFSAERTGGSVSTLTIQRTQQEDSAVYLCASSSISGGASRETQYFGPGTRLLVL.

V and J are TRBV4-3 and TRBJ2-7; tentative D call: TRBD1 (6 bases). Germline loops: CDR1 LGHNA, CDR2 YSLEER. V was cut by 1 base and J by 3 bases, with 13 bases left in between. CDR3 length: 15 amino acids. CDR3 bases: TGCGCCAGCAGCCAAGGGGGACACGGAATCTACGAGCAGTACTTC. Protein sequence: CASSQGGHGIYEQYF.